At least ten counts were recorded for the clone carrying this T cell receptor (beta chain). This entry belongs to a study of HIV-infected patients and healthy controls. V shed 5 bases, J shed 4 bases, and the junction held 7 bases outside the gene matches. The V gene's germline CDR1 is SGHTA and CDR2 FQGNSA. This CDR3 is built from 14 residues. TCRdb redid the calling of the 5' RACE reads with MiXCR, one entry per CDR3 protein. The data contain more than 60,000 distinct CDR3 sequences, roughly 19% of them singletons. V and J are TRBV7-2 and TRBJ1-1; 7 positions agree with TRBD1. The sequence came from a human donor in good health. The sequenced sample was CD4+ T cells from blood. This CDR3 reads CASSTQSGGTEAFF. The DNA of the CDR3 is TGTGCCAGCAGCACCCAGTCAGGGGGCACTGAAGCTTTCTTT.